This T cell receptor (beta chain) is drawn from a study of vaccination effects on CD4 cells after COVID-19. Findings and caveats of the study: Healthy vaccine recipients' vaccine-induced clones were almost all SARS-CoV-2 mono-reactive.

In the case of this clone: No antigen is known for it.

The repertoire was sequenced with immunoSEQ multiplex PCR; TCRdb's copy has only in-frame clones and lacks some. This table has tens of thousands of clones, around 77% appearing once. The CDR3 has 12 amino acids. V was pared by 2 bases and J by 6 bases, with 7 bases between. Once cultured for 10 days, the cells underwent separation to obtain CD4+ T cells. Vaccine recipients lacked prior SARS-CoV-2 infection and had negative nucleocapsid antibodies. The chain links TRBV12-3 or TRBV12-4 to TRBJ1-2; a weak D match, TRBD1 (6 bases). The sequenced sample was CD4+ T cells from PBMCs cultured without peptide, obtained before COVID-19 vaccination. This TCR was recovered from a human donor who received a COVID-19 vaccine. In nucleotides, the CDR3 is TGTGCCAGCAGTTTAAGGGGGAATGGCTACACCTTC. It encodes CASSLRGNGYTF.